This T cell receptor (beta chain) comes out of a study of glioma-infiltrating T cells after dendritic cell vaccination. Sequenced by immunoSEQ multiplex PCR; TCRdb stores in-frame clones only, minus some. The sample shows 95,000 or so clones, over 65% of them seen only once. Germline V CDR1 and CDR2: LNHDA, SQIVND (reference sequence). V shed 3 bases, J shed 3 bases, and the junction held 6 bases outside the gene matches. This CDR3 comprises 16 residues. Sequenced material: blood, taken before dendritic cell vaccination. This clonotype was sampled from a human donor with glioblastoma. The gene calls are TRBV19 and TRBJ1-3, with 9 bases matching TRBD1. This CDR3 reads CASSITGGGNGNTIYF. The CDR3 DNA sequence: TGTGCCAGTAGTATTACAGGGGGCGGTAATGGAAACACCATATATTTT.